The rows below give T cell receptor beta chains drawn from one sample of a study of shared clonotypes between healthy human individuals. This table comes from immunoSEQ multiplex PCR, and its TCRdb copy is limited to in-frame clones, with some not included. This sample has under 850,000 clones, with roughly two thirds found just once. Source material: memory CD4+ T cells sorted from blood. The source of these receptors is a woman aged 30 to 39 in good health. Both conserved end residues are part of each CDR3. The D gene is left open where the match is weak. The size entry is marked missing in some rows and otherwise reads once, few, many or a size class.

>NA|TRBJ1-4|TRBV9|TRBD1
CASSAYRDSNEKLFF
TGTGCCAGCAGCGCGTACCGGGACAGTAATGAAAAACTGTTTTTT
>few|TRBJ1-3|TRBV18|NA
CANSPQGTSGNTIYF
TGTGCCAACTCCCCTCAGGGGACCTCTGGAAACACCATATATTTT
>NA|TRBJ2-3|TRBV10-3|NA
CAISGQTTDTQYF
TGTGCCATCAGTGGACAGACTACAGATACGCAGTATTTT
>NA|TRBJ1-2|TRBV15|NA
CATSRDRANYGYTF
TGTGCCACCAGCAGAGACAGGGCTAACTATGGCTACACCTTC
>NA|TRBJ2-3|TRBV5-5|NA
CASSLAEARTDTQYF
TGTGCCAGCAGCTTGGCAGAAGCGCGCACAGATACGCAGTATTTT
>NA|TRBJ1-1|TRBV18|NA
CASSPENTEAFF
TGTGCCAGCTCACCAGAGAACACTGAAGCTTTCTTT
>NA|TRBJ1-1|TRBV29-1|NA
CSVAAGEGTEAFF
TGCAGCGTCGCGGCGGGGGAGGGCACTGAAGCTTTCTTT
>NA|TRBJ2-6|TRBV6-6|TRBD1
CASQTGAGANVLTF
TGTGCCAGCCAAACAGGGGCGGGGGCCAACGTCCTGACTTTC
>NA|TRBJ2-7|TRBV11-2|TRBD2
CASSPLGRAGVEQYF
TGTGCCAGCAGCCCCCTCGGACGAGCGGGAGTCGAGCAGTACTTC
>NA|TRBJ2-3|TRBV7-2|TRBD2
CASSLTVPSGSKLADTQYF
TGTGCCAGCAGTCTTACGGTTCCTAGCGGGAGTAAGCTTGCAGATACGCAGTATTTT
>NA|TRBJ1-2|TRBV19|NA
CASTRTEDYGYTF
TGTGCCAGTACACGGACAGAAGACTATGGCTACACCTTC
>many|TRBJ1-2|TRBV28|TRBD1
CASTRPGQAGYGYTF
TGTGCCAGCACGCGGCCGGGACAGGCTGGCTATGGCTACACCTTC
>few|TRBJ2-1|TRBV28|NA
CASSLGSYNEQFF
TGTGCCAGCAGTTTGGGCTCCTACAATGAGCAGTTCTTC
>NA|TRBJ2-2|TRBV11-2|NA
CASSSRRLGTGELFF
TGTGCCAGCAGCTCCCGGCGCTTGGGCACCGGGGAGCTGTTTTTT
>NA|TRBJ1-1|TRBV5-1|NA
CASSTDGYTEAFF
TGCGCCAGCAGCACGGACGGGTACACTGAAGCTTTCTTT
>NA|TRBJ2-1|TRBV7-9|NA
CASSLAPHRNEQFF
TGTGCCAGCAGCTTAGCGCCCCATAGAAATGAGCAGTTCTTC
>NA|TRBJ2-7|TRBV28|NA
CASQRGSSYEQYF
TGTGCCAGCCAAAGGGGCAGTTCCTACGAGCAGTACTTC
>NA|TRBJ1-5|TRBV5-1|TRBD1
CASSIGTGNQPQHF
TGCGCCAGCAGCATCGGGACAGGGAATCAGCCCCAGCATTTT
>NA|TRBJ2-7|TRBV25-1|NA
CASSGSSDYEQYF
TGTGCCAGCAGTGGTTCTAGCGACTACGAGCAGTACTTC
>once|TRBJ2-1|TRBV7-2|TRBD2
CASSFLAGVSYNEQFF
TGTGCCAGCAGCTTTCTAGCGGGAGTATCCTACAATGAGCAGTTCTTC
>NA|TRBJ1-3|TRBV5-1|NA
CASSSDMGNTIYF
TGCGCCAGCAGCTCGGACATGGGAAACACCATATATTTT
>NA|TRBJ1-2|TRBV2|NA
CASSPGEAGLNGYTF
TGTGCCAGCAGTCCCGGGGAGGCGGGGTTAAATGGCTACACCTTC
>NA|TRBJ2-5|TRBV5-1|NA
CASSLGLGIGEETQYF
TGCGCCAGCAGCTTGGGTCTCGGGATCGGGGAAGAGACCCAGTACTTC
>NA|TRBJ1-5|TRBV28|NA
CASSTSTFVGGNQPQHF
TGTGCCAGCAGTACCTCGACGTTTGTTGGGGGCAATCAGCCCCAGCATTTT
>NA|TRBJ1-2|TRBV28|NA
CASSPTTGNYGYTF
TGTGCCAGCAGCCCCACCACAGGGAACTATGGCTACACCTTC
>NA|TRBJ1-1|TRBV28|NA
CASWGDTEAFF
TGTGCCAGCTGGGGAGACACTGAAGCTTTCTTT
>NA|TRBJ2-3|TRBV7-9|TRBD1
CASSSYGQGPDTQYF
TGTGCCAGCAGCAGCTACGGACAGGGTCCAGATACGCAGTATTTT
>NA|TRBJ2-1|TRBV4-1|NA
CASRKGQDLYNEQFF
TGCGCCAGCAGGAAGGGGCAGGACCTTTACAATGAGCAGTTCTTC
>NA|TRBJ1-1|TRBV19|NA
CASSINQGWTEAFF
TGTGCCAGTAGTATCAACCAGGGGTGGACTGAAGCTTTCTTT
>NA|TRBJ2-3|TRBV9|NA
CASSVGSGSTDTQYF
TGTGCCAGCAGCGTAGGTTCAGGGTCCACAGATACGCAGTATTTT
>NA|TRBJ2-7|TRBV28|NA
CASRFGPYEQYF
TGTGCCAGCAGGTTCGGGCCCTACGAGCAGTACTTC
>many|TRBJ1-5|TRBV4-1|NA
CASSQEESNQPQHF
TGCGCCAGCAGCCAAGAAGAAAGCAATCAGCCCCAGCATTTT
>NA|TRBJ1-4|TRBV6-6|NA
CASSHVQEKLFF
TGTGCCAGCAGTCATGTCCAGGAAAAACTGTTTTTT
>NA|TRBJ2-2|TRBV5-1|NA
CASALTGRTNGELFF
TGCGCCAGCGCACTTACGGGACGAACAAACGGGGAGCTGTTTTTT
>few|TRBJ2-1|TRBV19|NA
CASSKPGQGNEQFF
TGTGCCAGTAGCAAACCGGGCCAGGGGAATGAGCAGTTCTTC
>NA|TRBJ2-7|TRBV27|NA
CASSIYEQYF
TGTGCCAGCAGTATCTACGAGCAGTACTTC
>NA|TRBJ2-1|TRBV6-1|NA
CASTSQGTAFQQFF
TGTGCCAGCACCTCACAAGGGACCGCCTTTCAGCAGTTCTTC
>NA|TRBJ2-3|TRBV5-1|NA
CASSSPSTDTQYF
TGCGCCAGCAGCTCCCCAAGCACAGATACGCAGTATTTT
>NA|TRBJ1-2|TRBV10-3|NA
CAISPQGRGLYGYTF
TGTGCCATCAGCCCCCAGGGGCGCGGTCTATATGGCTACACCTTC
>NA|TRBJ2-5|TRBV18|NA
CASSPLGETQYF
TGTGCCAGCTCACCGTTGGGGGAGACCCAGTACTTC
>NA|TRBJ2-7|TRBV10-3|NA
CAISELRGTSYEQYF
TGTGCCATCAGTGAGCTAAGGGGCACCTCCTACGAGCAGTACTTC
>NA|TRBJ2-2|TRBV5-1|NA
CASRPGLVGELFF
TGCGCCAGCAGACCGGGACTCGTCGGGGAGCTGTTTTTT
>NA|TRBJ1-2|TRBV7-9|NA
CASSLGFQAHGYTF
TGTGCCAGCAGCTTGGGGTTCCAGGCTCATGGCTACACCTTC
>NA|TRBJ2-2|TRBV5-6|NA
CASSLLWGGGELFF
TGTGCCAGCAGCTTGTTGTGGGGAGGAGGGGAGCTGTTTTTT
>few|TRBJ1-2|TRBV10-2|NA
CASSEEGSYGYTF
TGCGCCAGCAGTGAGGAGGGGTCCTATGGCTACACCTTC
>NA|TRBJ1-5|TRBV6-1|NA
CASSDTAKGQPQHF
TGTGCCAGCAGTGACACAGCAAAGGGTCAGCCCCAGCATTTT
>NA|TRBJ2-1|TRBV6-5|NA
CASRPLGGIVNEQFF
TGTGCCAGCAGACCCCTAGGGGGTATAGTGAATGAGCAGTTCTTC
>NA|TRBJ1-4|TRBV6-6|TRBD1
CASRRQGGNEKLFF
TGTGCCAGCAGGAGACAGGGGGGTAATGAAAAACTGTTTTTT
>NA|TRBJ1-5|TRBV6-1|NA
CASSTAKAENQPQHF
TGTGCCAGCAGTACAGCAAAGGCGGAGAATCAGCCCCAGCATTTT
>once|TRBJ2-7|TRBV6-1|NA
CASSEPLPIPPYEQYF
TGTGCCAGCAGTGAACCCCTGCCGATCCCCCCCTACGAGCAGTACTTC
>NA|TRBJ2-3|TRBV28|NA
CASSLSTVTRNTQYF
TGTGCCAGCAGTTTAAGTACTGTGACCAGGAATACGCAGTATTTT
>NA|TRBJ2-3|TRBV11-3|TRBD1
CASSLDGQGRSTDTQYF
TGTGCCAGCAGCTTGGACGGACAGGGCCGGAGCACAGATACGCAGTATTTT
>NA|TRBJ1-1|TRBV30|TRBD1
CAWSTQGITEAFF
TGTGCCTGGAGCACACAGGGGATCACTGAAGCTTTCTTT
>NA|TRBJ1-3|TRBV30|NA
CAWQSRNTIYF
TGTGCCTGGCAGTCGAGGAACACCATATATTTT